A selection of T cell receptor beta chains follows, all from one sample in a study of early T cells in non-severe SARS-CoV-2 infection. TCRdb called the 5' RACE reads again in MiXCR, with one record for every CDR3 protein. The sample has roughly 65,000 distinct CDR3 sequences, roughly a tenth seen once. Input material: whole blood. The receptors here all came from an adult who was a healthcare worker with PCR-confirmed SARS-CoV-2 infection or an uninfected control (not recorded which). Both conserved end residues are part of each CDR3. Clone sizes are given selectively: once, few, many, or a class where the clone is expanded.

abundance: NA; v_gene: TRBV12-3/TRBV12-4; len: 13; j_gene: TRBJ2-1; CDR3aa: CANGGRGYNEQFF
abundance: few; v_gene: TRBV18; len: 15; j_gene: TRBJ2-5; CDR3aa: CASSPKAEGGKTQYF
abundance: many; v_gene: TRBV30; len: 12; j_gene: TRBJ1-2; CDR3aa: CAWTGTGRGYTF
abundance: NA; v_gene: TRBV10-1; len: 13; j_gene: TRBJ2-7; CDR3aa: CASNRDRGGEQYF
abundance: NA; v_gene: TRBV2; len: 14; j_gene: TRBJ2-1; CDR3aa: CASSVNGGYNEQFF
abundance: many; v_gene: TRBV4-3; len: 15; j_gene: TRBJ2-2; CDR3aa: CASSQDTSGAGELFF
abundance: NA; v_gene: TRBV7-2; len: 16; j_gene: TRBJ1-6; CDR3aa: CASSPVGTGGNSPLHF
abundance: NA; v_gene: TRBV2; len: 14; j_gene: TRBJ1-2; CDR3aa: CASSPSERGDGYTF
abundance: NA; v_gene: TRBV6-1; len: 15; j_gene: TRBJ2-7; CDR3aa: CASSEGTSGSYEQYF
abundance: NA; v_gene: TRBV4-1; len: 14; j_gene: TRBJ2-7; CDR3aa: CASSQDSRSYEQYF
abundance: NA; v_gene: TRBV24-1; len: 17; j_gene: TRBJ2-7; CDR3aa: CATSDFKNSGSGDEQYF
abundance: NA; v_gene: TRBV7-8; len: 13; j_gene: TRBJ2-1; CDR3aa: CASGPYGPFEQFF
abundance: many; v_gene: TRBV7-3; len: 18; j_gene: TRBJ2-2; CDR3aa: CASSLNPTSGSGDGELFF
abundance: NA; v_gene: TRBV28; len: 15; j_gene: TRBJ2-3; CDR3aa: CASSWSGGGTDTQYF
abundance: NA; v_gene: TRBV20-1; len: 11; j_gene: TRBJ1-3; CDR3aa: CSAEQGTTIYF
abundance: many; v_gene: TRBV9; len: 16; j_gene: TRBJ2-2; CDR3aa: CASSVEGGVGAGELFF
abundance: many; v_gene: TRBV28; len: 16; j_gene: TRBJ2-7; CDR3aa: CASYKQWGQAPYEQYF
abundance: few; v_gene: TRBV18; len: 16; j_gene: TRBJ1-1; CDR3aa: CASSPVVTAVSTEAFF
abundance: many; v_gene: TRBV7-9; len: 14; j_gene: TRBJ1-6; CDR3aa: CASSLEGPNSPLHF
abundance: few; v_gene: TRBV12-3/TRBV12-4; len: 15; j_gene: TRBJ2-3; CDR3aa: CASSLIAGGTDTQYF
abundance: many; v_gene: TRBV28; len: 15; j_gene: TRBJ2-3; CDR3aa: CASISGGARTDTQYF
abundance: many; v_gene: TRBV28; len: 16; j_gene: TRBJ1-3; CDR3aa: CASSSPASGLGNTIYF
abundance: few; v_gene: TRBV7-2; len: 14; j_gene: TRBJ1-1; CDR3aa: CASSSDILNTEAFF
abundance: NA; v_gene: TRBV6-5; len: 15; j_gene: TRBJ1-1; CDR3aa: CASSYSGGPRAEAFF
abundance: many; v_gene: TRBV18; len: 15; j_gene: TRBJ1-2; CDR3aa: CASSPKTGASYGYTF
abundance: many; v_gene: TRBV5-4; len: 15; j_gene: TRBJ2-3; CDR3aa: CASSPTGRDGDTQYF
abundance: NA; v_gene: TRBV28; len: 12; j_gene: TRBJ1-4; CDR3aa: CASSRGFEKLFF
abundance: NA; v_gene: TRBV10-1; len: 13; j_gene: TRBJ2-3; CDR3aa: CASSGGSDDTQYF
abundance: many; v_gene: TRBV28; len: 14; j_gene: TRBJ2-1; CDR3aa: CASSYANSYNEQFF